This TCR beta chain was recorded in a study of tumor and adjacent non-tumor tissue in lung cancer. A modified ARM-PCR protocol with three rounds of nested PCR amplified TCRbeta. One entry per CDR3 protein results from TCRdb running MiXCR on the multiplex PCR reads. Of 200,000 or so distinct CDR3 sequences in the sample, 71% are singletons; the top ten hold under 30%. The CDR3 covers 18 residues. V gave up 3 bases and J gave up 3 bases, with 18 bases separating them. CDR1 and CDR2 (germline): LGHNT, FRNRAP. No cell sorting was done before RNA was extracted from the tissue. The V gene is TRBV12-5, the J gene TRBJ2-6; either TRBD1 or TRBD2 may fit D (6 bases each). The sequence was collected from a man aged 55 to 69 with non-small cell lung cancer. Specimen: lung tumor tissue. The CDR3 reads CASGFFLGGAGGANVLTF. DNA for the CDR3: TGTGCTAGTGGTTTCTTCTTGGGGGGCGCAGGTGGGGCCAACGTCCTGACTTTC. Based on the CDR3 plus reference TRBV12-5 and TRBJ2-6, the full variable domain is DARVTQTPRHKVTEMGQEVTMRCQPILGHNTVFWYRQTMMQGLELLAYFRNRAPLDDSGMPKDRFSAEMPDATLATLKIQPSEPRDSAVYFCASGFFLGGAGGANVLTFGAGSRLTVL.